Listed here are 22 T cell receptor beta chains from one sample, sequenced in a study of T cell responses to AZD1222 COVID-19 vaccine. Produced via immunoSEQ multiplex PCR; TCRdb's table is partial and in-frame only. The table lists 150,000 or so clones, 75% to 90% of them singletons, with about 4% in the top ten. Sequencing was performed on peripheral blood, taken on day 0 of MenACWY control vaccination. The receptors here all came from an adult in good health.

This clone appeared once. This chain links TRBV7-3 with TRBJ2-1; 14 nucleotides agree with TRBD2. The length of the CDR3 is 15 residues. V gave up 5 bases and J gave up 6 bases; unmatched junction bases: 3. Germline V lookup: CDR1 SGHTA, CDR2 FQGTGA. CDR3 amino acids: CASSEGLAGVNEQFF. The CDR3 region has the DNA TGTGCCAGCAGCGAGGGACTAGCGGGGGTCAATGAGCAGTTCTTC.

The chain has TRBV7-2 and TRBJ2-5; 10 bases agree with TRBD2. The germline CDR1 and CDR2 sequences are SGHTA and FQGNSA. V trimming: 5 bases; J trimming: 2 bases; junction bases outside the gene matches: 8. The CDR3 spans 16 residues. DNA for the CDR3: TGTGCCAGCAGCCCCTATAGCGGGGGGCCACAAGAGACCCAGTACTTC. Protein: CASSPYSGGPQETQYF.

This clone was seen ten or more times. The sample contains more than one DNA sequence encoding this CDR3. This chain connects TRBV20-1 to TRBJ2-7; no clear D gene. The CDR3 length is 11 residues. CDR1 is DFQATT, CDR2 SNEGSKA, per germline (reference sequence). Trimming cost V 5 bases and J 3 bases, with 8 bases left between them. The CDR3 region is CSAGSHYEQYF. The CDR3 DNA is TGCAGTGCTGGCAGTCACTACGAGCAGTACTTC.

The chain couples TRBV28 to TRBJ2-7; unclear D gene. Germline CDR1 reads MDHEN; CDR2 reads SYDVKM. V shed 6 bases and J shed 1 base, with 16 bases lying between them. The CDR3 has 15 residues. The CDR3 DNA reads TGTGCCAGCAGCAAGAGTCTGGGTAGGTCCTACGAGCAGTACGTC. Amino acids: CASSKSLGRSYEQYV.

CDR3 protein: CASSPGTGSGNTIYF. As DNA, the CDR3 is TGTGCCAGCAGCCCGGGGACAGGCTCTGGAAACACCATATATTTT. The chain joins TRBV3-1 (or the pseudogene TRBV3-2) to TRBJ1-3, with TRBD1 identical over 8 bases. The CDR3 consists of 15 residues. With V trimmed by 4 bases and J by 0 bases, 2 bases remained unmatched. Germline CDR1 LGHDT, CDR2 YNNKEL (reference sequence).

The J gene is TRBJ2-1, the V gene TRBV7-2; tentative D call: TRBD1 (6 bases). CDR3 length: 17 amino acids. Germline V gene data show CDR1 as SGHTA and CDR2 as FQGNSA. The germline V and J ends were trimmed by 5 bases and 6 bases, with 23 bases remaining between them. This CDR3 is CASSPGRGTGRSNEQFF. The CDR3 coding sequence is TGTGCCAGCAGCCCCGGAAGGGGAACAGGGCGAAGCAATGAGCAGTTCTTC.

The rearrangement uses TRBV19 and TRBJ2-3, with D hard to call. The CDR3 has 13 residues. Germline CDR1 is LNHDA and CDR2 is SQIVND (reference sequence). The ends were cut back, 9 bases at V and 3 bases at J, with 13 bases in the middle. The CDR3 sequence is CASNQRVTDTQYF. CDR3 nucleotides: TGTGCCAGCAACCAAAGGGTGACAGATACGCAGTATTTT. Using reference TRBV19 and TRBJ2-3 for the parts outside the CDR3, the full variable domain is DGGITQSPKYLFRKEGQNVTLSCEQNLNHDAMYWYRQDPGQGLRLIYYSQIVNDFQKGDIAEGYSVSREKKESFPLTVTSAQKNPTAFYLCASNQRVTDTQYFGPGTRLTVL.

This rearrangement joins TRBV2 to TRBJ1-2; 7 nucleotides agree with TRBD1. This CDR3 comprises 13 residues. Germline V gene sequence: CDR1 SNHLY, CDR2 FYNNEI. V dropped 4 bases and J dropped 3; count of bases not matched to a gene: 2. The CDR3 protein is CASSGDSYYGYTF. CDR3 coding DNA: TGTGCCAGCAGTGGGGACAGCTACTATGGCTACACCTTC.

The V call is TRBV15, the J call TRBJ1-2; D remains unclear. The CDR3 covers 16 residues. Germline V gives CDR1 LNHNV, CDR2 YYDKDF (reference sequence). The V and J ends lost 0 bases and 4 bases respectively, with 15 bases between them. The CDR3 nucleotides read TGTGCCACCAGCAGAGAAGGTGAGGCCAGCCTCTATGGCTACACCTTC. Its translation is CATSREGEASLYGYTF. Looking up the rest from reference TRBV15 and TRBJ1-2 gives the full variable domain: DAMVIQNPRYQVTQFGKPVTLSCSQTLNHNVMYWYQQKSSQAPKLLFHYYDKDFNNEADTPDNFQSRRPNTSFCFLDIRSPGLGDTAMYLCATSREGEASLYGYTFGSGTRLTVV.

The V call is TRBV28, the J call TRBJ2-5; the D is unclear. Trimming took off 5 bases at V and 3 bases at J, with 10 bases between the two ends. There are 13 residues in the CDR3. Germline V gene sequence: CDR1 MDHEN, CDR2 SYDVKM. The CDR3 nucleotides are TGTGCCAGCAGTGTACTTATAGAAGAGACCCAGTACTTC. Protein: CASSVLIEETQYF. Full variable domain (outside the CDR3, taken from reference TRBV28 and TRBJ2-5): DVKVTQSSRYLVKRTGEKVFLECVQDMDHENMFWYRQDPGLGLRLIYFSYDVKMKEKGDIPEGYSVSREKKERFSLILESASTNQTSMYLCASSVLIEETQYFGPGTRLLVL.

The V call is TRBV2, the J call TRBJ1-2, with 12 bases matching TRBD1. Germline V gene data show CDR1 as SNHLY and CDR2 as FYNNEI. The CDR3 is 15 residues long. V lost 6 bases, J lost 4 bases, and 6 bases stayed unmatched. DNA of the CDR3: TGTGCCAGCAGCTTTGGGACAGGGGGCGCCTATGGCTACACCTTC. Translated: CASSFGTGGAYGYTF. Filled out from reference TRBV2 and TRBJ1-2, the complete variable domain reads EPEVTQTPSHQVTQMGQEVILRCVPISNHLYFYWYRQILGQKVEFLVSFYNNEISEKSEIFDDQFSVERPDGSNFTLKIRSTKLEDSAMYFCASSFGTGGAYGYTFGSGTRLTVV.

The V gene is TRBV5-1, the J gene TRBJ1-1; D gene ambiguous. The CDR3 spans 14 residues. The germline gives CDR1 SGHRS, CDR2 YFSETQ. The V end lost 0 bases, the J end lost 2 bases, and 8 bases lay between the germline ends. CDR3 sequence reads: CASSLGSLNTEAFF. The DNA for the CDR3 is TGCGCCAGCAGCTTGGGGTCGTTAAACACTGAAGCTTTCTTT.

The chain carries TRBV19 and TRBJ1-1; D gene ambiguous. Germline-derived CDR1 and CDR2 are LNHDA and SQIVND (reference sequence). The CDR3 has 14 amino acids. Trimming removed 3 bases from V and 6 bases from J, with 14 bases in between. CDR3 DNA sequence: TGTGCCAGTAGTATTCCAGGCCCTGGGGCTGAAGCTTTCTTT. Protein sequence: CASSIPGPGAEAFF.

This clone has only a few counts. The chain links TRBV5-4 to TRBJ1-4; maybe TRBD1 (5 bases). The length of the CDR3 is 14 residues. Germline CDR1 SGHNT, CDR2 YYREEE (reference sequence). The V end lost 0 bases, the J end lost 7 bases, and 10 bases lay between the germline ends. In DNA, the CDR3 is TGTGCCAGCAGCTTGGGCAGGGAGGGTGAAAAACTGTTTTTT. Translating gives CASSLGREGEKLFF.

The chain carries TRBV27 and TRBJ1-5; D remains unclear. The CDR3 is 14 residues long. Germline V gene data show CDR1 as MNHEY and CDR2 as SMNVEV (reference sequence). With 6 bases removed from V and 2 bases from J, the gap between germline ends came to 11 bases. The CDR3 reads CASRPRQGNQPQHF. CDR3 coding DNA: TGTGCCAGCAGACCTCGTCAGGGCAATCAGCCCCAGCATTTT.

This chain links TRBV4-1 with TRBJ2-7; D uncertain. Trimming pared 0 bases from V and 0 bases from J, leaving 9 bases between. Germline V lookup: CDR1 MGHRA, CDR2 YSYEKL. This CDR3 comprises 15 residues. The CDR3 nucleotides are TGCGCCAGCAGCCAAGACCGGTGGAGCTCCTACGAGCAGTACTTC. This translates into CASSQDRWSSYEQYF.

The V gene is TRBV19, the J gene TRBJ1-4; 10 bases fit TRBD1. The CDR3 runs to 13 residues. Looked up from germline, CDR1 is LNHDA and CDR2 is SQIVND (reference sequence). J gave up 8 bases and V 5 bases, and 2 bases lay outside the gene matches. The CDR3 protein is CASSRDRGEKLFF. CDR3 coding DNA: TGTGCCAGTAGTCGGGACAGGGGCGAAAAACTGTTTTTT. The full variable domain, rest sourced from reference TRBV19 and TRBJ1-4, is DGGITQSPKYLFRKEGQNVTLSCEQNLNHDAMYWYRQDPGQGLRLIYYSQIVNDFQKGDIAEGYSVSREKKESFPLTVTSAQKNPTAFYLCASSRDRGEKLFFGSGTQLSVL.

This rearrangement joins TRBV7-9 to TRBJ2-5, with 9 bases that match TRBD1. Trimming at V came to 4 bases and at J to 3 bases, leaving 6 bases not matched to a gene. The CDR3 loop spans 15 amino acids. Germline CDR1 and CDR2: SEHNR and FQNEAQ (reference sequence). The CDR3: CASSSRQGEKETQYF. The CDR3 bases are TGTGCCAGCAGCTCCCGACAGGGGGAAAAAGAGACCCAGTACTTC.

V and J are TRBV19 and TRBJ1-2; D uncertain. CDR3 length: 13 residues. The germline V gene has CDR1 LNHDA and CDR2 SQIVND (reference sequence). V was clipped by 10 bases and J by 5 bases, with 17 bases between them. The CDR3 sequence is CATTPPQRYGYTF. In DNA, the CDR3 is TGTGCCACAACCCCCCCTCAGAGATATGGCTACACCTTC. Using reference TRBV19 and TRBJ1-2 for the parts outside the CDR3, the full variable domain is DGGITQSPKYLFRKEGQNVTLSCEQNLNHDAMYWYRQDPGQGLRLIYYSQIVNDFQKGDIAEGYSVSREKKESFPLTVTSAQKNPTAFYLCATTPPQRYGYTFGSGTRLTVV.

This rearrangement joins TRBV5-1 to TRBJ2-1; 12 bases map to TRBD1. The CDR3 contains 15 residues. The trim removed 3 bases at V and 5 bases at J, leaving 3 bases unmatched. CDR1 and CDR2 from the germline V gene are SGHRS and YFSETQ. CDR3 coding DNA: TGCGCCAGCAGCTGGGGACAGGGGGCAAACAATGAGCAGTTCTTC. Protein: CASSWGQGANNEQFF.

The V and J genes are TRBV5-4 and TRBJ2-3, with unresolved D. Germline V gene sequence: CDR1 SGHNT, CDR2 YYREEE (reference sequence). The CDR3 covers 14 residues. Trimming stripped 2 bases from V and 1 base from J, with 8 bases between. CDR3 loop: CASSFPDGTDTQYF. DNA for the CDR3: TGTGCCAGCAGCTTTCCAGATGGCACAGATACGCAGTATTTT.

The chain joins TRBV27 to TRBJ1-2, with a weak D call TRBD1 (6 bases). The CDR3 is made up of 14 amino acids. Germline CDR1 is MNHEY and CDR2 is SMNVEV (reference sequence). Trimming left V 0 bases short and J 5 bases short, with 10 bases between. In DNA, the CDR3 is TGTGCCAGCAGTTTATCGGGGGGGCGGTATGGCTACACCTTC. This gives the protein CASSLSGGRYGYTF.